Following are 2 T cell receptor beta chains from one sample sequenced in a study of human T cells and chemical hapten exposure. TCRdb analysed the RACE reads with MiXCR anew, one entry per CDR3 protein. The sample lists about 30,000 distinct CDR3 sequences, 5% to 6% seen once, with around 5.7% in the top ten. Specified time point: patch test 3, about 24 weeks after DPC sensitization. The treatment denotes: therapeutic diphenylcyclopropenone sensitization with weekly scalp DPC. The sequencing used whole blood, collected in connection with sensitization to the hapten diphenylcyclopropenone (DPC). The receptors come from a young man with alopecia areata. Some clones in this sample may be carry-over from other donors' samples.

This clonotype was counted many times. The CDR3: CASSSNGGWETQYF. CDR3 in DNA: TGTGCCAGCAGTTCTAATGGGGGATGGGAGACCCAGTACTTC. The gene calls are TRBV6-5 and TRBJ2-5; either TRBD1 or TRBD2 may supply D (5 bases each). Trimming stripped 4 bases from V and 5 bases from J, with 14 bases between. CDR1 and CDR2 (germline): MNHEY, SVGAGI. This CDR3 has 14 amino acids.

This clonotype was counted ten times or more. V usage is TRBV24-1 and J usage is TRBJ2-1; D is uncertain. The germline CDR1 and CDR2 sequences are KGHDR and SFDVKD. This CDR3 has 15 amino acids. V was trimmed by 7 bases and J by 0 bases, leaving 12 bases between them. DNA for the CDR3: TGTGCCACCAGCCCCTCAGGTAGCTCCTACAATGAGCAGTTCTTC. This sequence encodes CATSPSGSSYNEQFF.